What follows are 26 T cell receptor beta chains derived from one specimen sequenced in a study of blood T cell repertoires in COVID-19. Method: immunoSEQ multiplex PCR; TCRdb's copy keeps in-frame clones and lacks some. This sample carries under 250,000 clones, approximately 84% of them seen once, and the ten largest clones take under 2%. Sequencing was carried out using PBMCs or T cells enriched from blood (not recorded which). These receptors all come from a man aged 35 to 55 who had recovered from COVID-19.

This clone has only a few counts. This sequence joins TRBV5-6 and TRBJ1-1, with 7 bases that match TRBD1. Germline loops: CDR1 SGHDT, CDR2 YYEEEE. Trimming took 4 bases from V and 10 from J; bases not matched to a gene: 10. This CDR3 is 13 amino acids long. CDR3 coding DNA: TGTGCCAGCAGCACGCCACAGGGGACGGGAGCTTTCTTT. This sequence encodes CASSTPQGTGAFF. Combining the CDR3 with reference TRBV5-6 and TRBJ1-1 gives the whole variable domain DAGVTQSPTHLIKTRGQQVTLRCSPKSGHDTVSWYQQALGQGPQFIFQYYEEEERQRGNFPDRFSGHQFPNYSSELNVNALLLGDSALYLCASSTPQGTGAFFGQGTRLTVV.

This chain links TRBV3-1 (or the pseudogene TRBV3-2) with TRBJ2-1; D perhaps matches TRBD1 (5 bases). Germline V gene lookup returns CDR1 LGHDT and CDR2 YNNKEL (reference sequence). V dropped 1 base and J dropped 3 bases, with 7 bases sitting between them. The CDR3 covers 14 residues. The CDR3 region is CASSQGQGYNEQFF. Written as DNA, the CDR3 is TGTGCCAGCAGCCAAGGGCAGGGCTACAATGAGCAGTTCTTC.

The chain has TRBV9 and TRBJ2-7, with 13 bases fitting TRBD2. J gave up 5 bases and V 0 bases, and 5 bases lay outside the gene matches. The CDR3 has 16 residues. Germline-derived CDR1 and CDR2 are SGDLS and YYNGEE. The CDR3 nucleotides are TGTGCCAGCAGCGTAGGACTAGCGGGAGGAGTCAACGAGCAGTACTTC. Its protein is CASSVGLAGGVNEQYF.

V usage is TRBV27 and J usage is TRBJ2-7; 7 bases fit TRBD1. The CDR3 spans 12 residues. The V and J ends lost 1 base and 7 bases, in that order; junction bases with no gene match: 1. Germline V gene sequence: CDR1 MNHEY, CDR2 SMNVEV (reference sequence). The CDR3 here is CASSLWGQEQYF. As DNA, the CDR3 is TGTGCCAGCAGTTTATGGGGACAGGAGCAGTACTTC.

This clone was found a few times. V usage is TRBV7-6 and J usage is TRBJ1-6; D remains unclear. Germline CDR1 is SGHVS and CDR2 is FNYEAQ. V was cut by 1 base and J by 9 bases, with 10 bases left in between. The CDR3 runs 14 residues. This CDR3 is CASSLEGRFSPLHF. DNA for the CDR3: TGTGCCAGCAGCTTAGAAGGCAGGTTTTCACCCCTCCACTTT.

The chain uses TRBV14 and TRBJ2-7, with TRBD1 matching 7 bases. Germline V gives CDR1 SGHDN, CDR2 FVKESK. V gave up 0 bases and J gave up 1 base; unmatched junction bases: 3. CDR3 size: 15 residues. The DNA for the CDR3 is TGTGCCAGCAGCCAAGAATCAGGGGGTTCCTACGAGCAGTACTTC. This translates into CASSQESGGSYEQYF.

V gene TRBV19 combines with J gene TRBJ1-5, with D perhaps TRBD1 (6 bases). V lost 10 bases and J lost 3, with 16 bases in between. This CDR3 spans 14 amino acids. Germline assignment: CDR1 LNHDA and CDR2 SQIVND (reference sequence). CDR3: CATRGGFNNQPQHF. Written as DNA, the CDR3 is TGTGCCACCCGGGGGGGCTTTAACAATCAGCCCCAGCATTTT.

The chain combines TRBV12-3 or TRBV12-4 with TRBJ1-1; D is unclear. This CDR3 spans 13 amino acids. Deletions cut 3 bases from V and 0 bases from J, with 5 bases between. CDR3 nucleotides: TGTGCCAGCAGTTTTCATCTGAACACTGAAGCTTTCTTT. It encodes CASSFHLNTEAFF.

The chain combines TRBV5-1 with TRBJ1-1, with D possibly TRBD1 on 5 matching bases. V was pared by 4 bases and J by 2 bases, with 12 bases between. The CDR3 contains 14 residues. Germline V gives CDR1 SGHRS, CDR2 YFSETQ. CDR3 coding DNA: TGCGCCAGCAGCGTGCAGACAGCTAACACTGAAGCTTTCTTT. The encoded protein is CASSVQTANTEAFF.

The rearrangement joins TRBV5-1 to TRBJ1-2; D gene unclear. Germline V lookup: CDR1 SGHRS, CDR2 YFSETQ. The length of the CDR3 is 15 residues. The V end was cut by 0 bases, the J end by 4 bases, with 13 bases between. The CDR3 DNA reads TGCGCCAGCAGCTTGGACGGGGAGCTTGGCTATGGCTACACCTTC. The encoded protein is CASSLDGELGYGYTF.

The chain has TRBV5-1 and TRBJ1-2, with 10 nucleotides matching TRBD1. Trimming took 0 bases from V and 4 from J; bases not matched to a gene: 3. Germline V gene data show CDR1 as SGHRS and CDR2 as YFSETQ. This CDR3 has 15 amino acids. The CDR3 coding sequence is TGCGCCAGCAGCTTGGAGGGACAGGGGTTCTATGGCTACACCTTC. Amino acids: CASSLEGQGFYGYTF.

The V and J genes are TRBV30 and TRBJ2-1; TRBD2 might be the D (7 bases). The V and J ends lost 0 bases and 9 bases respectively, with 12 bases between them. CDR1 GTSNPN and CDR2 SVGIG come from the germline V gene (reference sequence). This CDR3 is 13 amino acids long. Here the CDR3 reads CAWSVRGAFEQFF. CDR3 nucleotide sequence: TGTGCCTGGAGTGTCCGGGGGGCCTTTGAGCAGTTCTTC.

CDR3 amino acids: CASSMFVGDKKFGELFF. The CDR3 nucleotides are TGTGCCAGTAGTATGTTCGTAGGGGATAAGAAGTTCGGGGAGCTGTTTTTT. The V call is TRBV19, the J call TRBJ2-2; tentatively, D is TRBD1 (5 bases). The germline gives CDR1 LNHDA, CDR2 SQIVND (reference sequence). The CDR3 covers 17 residues. The ends were cut back, 3 bases at V and 7 bases at J, with 21 bases in the middle.

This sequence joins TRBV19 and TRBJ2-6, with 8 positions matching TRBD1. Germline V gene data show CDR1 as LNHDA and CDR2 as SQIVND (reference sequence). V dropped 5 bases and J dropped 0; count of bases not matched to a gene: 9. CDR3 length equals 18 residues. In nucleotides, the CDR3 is TGTGCCAGTAGTCCCCGGACAGGGCTTAGCTCTGGGGCCAACGTCCTGACTTTC. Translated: CASSPRTGLSSGANVLTF.

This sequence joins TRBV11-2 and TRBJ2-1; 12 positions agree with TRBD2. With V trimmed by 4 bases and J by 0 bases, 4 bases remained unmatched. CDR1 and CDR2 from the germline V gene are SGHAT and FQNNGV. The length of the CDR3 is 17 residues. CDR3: CASSYALAGGSYNEQFF. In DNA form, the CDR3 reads TGTGCCAGCAGCTACGCACTAGCGGGGGGCTCCTACAATGAGCAGTTCTTC.

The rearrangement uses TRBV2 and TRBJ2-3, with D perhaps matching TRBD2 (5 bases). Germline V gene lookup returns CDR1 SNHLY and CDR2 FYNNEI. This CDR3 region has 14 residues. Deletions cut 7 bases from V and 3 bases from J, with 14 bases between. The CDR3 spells CASTGVIRTDTQYF. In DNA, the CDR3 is TGTGCCAGCACCGGGGTTATCCGGACAGATACGCAGTATTTT.

CDR3 loop: CASSSTGKQPQHF. The CDR3 DNA sequence: TGTGCCAGCTCGAGCACGGGTAAGCAGCCCCAGCATTTT. The chain employs TRBV18 and TRBJ1-5; unclear D gene. The CDR3 covers 13 residues. V was trimmed by 6 bases and J by 7 bases, leaving 13 bases between them. Per germline, CDR1 KGHSH and CDR2 LQKENI.

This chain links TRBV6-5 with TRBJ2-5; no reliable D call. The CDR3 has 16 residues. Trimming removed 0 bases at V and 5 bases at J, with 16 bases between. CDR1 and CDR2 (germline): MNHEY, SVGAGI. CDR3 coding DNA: TGTGCCAGCAGTTACTCGAGCCTTGCTTTCGTCGAGACCCAGTACTTC. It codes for CASSYSSLAFVETQYF.

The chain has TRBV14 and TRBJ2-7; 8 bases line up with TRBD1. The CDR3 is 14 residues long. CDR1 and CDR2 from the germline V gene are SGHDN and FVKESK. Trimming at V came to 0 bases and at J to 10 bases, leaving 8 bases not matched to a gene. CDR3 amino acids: CASSQDRAGGAQYF. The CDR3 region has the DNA TGTGCCAGCAGCCAAGATAGGGCAGGGGGCGCACAGTACTTC.

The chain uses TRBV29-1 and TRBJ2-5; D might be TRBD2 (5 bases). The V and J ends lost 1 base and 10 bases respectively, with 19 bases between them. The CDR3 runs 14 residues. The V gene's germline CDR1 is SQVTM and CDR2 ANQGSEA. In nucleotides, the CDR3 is TGCAGCGTTGAAGGACTCCACCCGATGGCGGGCCAGTACTTC. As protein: CSVEGLHPMAGQYF.

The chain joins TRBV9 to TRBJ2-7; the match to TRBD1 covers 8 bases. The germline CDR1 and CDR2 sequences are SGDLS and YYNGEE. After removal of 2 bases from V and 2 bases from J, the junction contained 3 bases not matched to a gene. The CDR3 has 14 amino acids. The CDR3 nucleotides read TGTGCCAGCAGCGTCGGACAGGGACCCTACGAGCAGTACTTC. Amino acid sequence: CASSVGQGPYEQYF.

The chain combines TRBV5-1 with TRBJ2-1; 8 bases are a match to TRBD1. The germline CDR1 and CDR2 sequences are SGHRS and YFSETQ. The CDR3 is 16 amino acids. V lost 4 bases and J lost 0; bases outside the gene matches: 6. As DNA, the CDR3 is TGCGCCAGCAGCGCCGCAGACAGGGGCTCCTACAATGAGCAGTTCTTC. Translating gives CASSAADRGSYNEQFF.

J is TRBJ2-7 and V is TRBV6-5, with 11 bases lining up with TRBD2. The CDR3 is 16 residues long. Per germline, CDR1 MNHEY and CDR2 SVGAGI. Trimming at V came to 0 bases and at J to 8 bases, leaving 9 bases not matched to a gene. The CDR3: CASSYSNSGGAVQQYF. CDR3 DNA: TGTGCCAGCAGTTACTCGAATAGCGGGGGGGCCGTTCAGCAGTACTTC.

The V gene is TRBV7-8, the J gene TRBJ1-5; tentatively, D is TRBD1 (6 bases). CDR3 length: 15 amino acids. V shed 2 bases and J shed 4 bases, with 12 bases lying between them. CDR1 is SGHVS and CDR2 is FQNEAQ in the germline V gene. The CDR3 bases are TGTGCCAGCAGCTTAACCGACAGGAAGAATCAGCCCCAGCATTTT. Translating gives CASSLTDRKNQPQHF. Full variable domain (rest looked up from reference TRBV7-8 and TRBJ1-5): GAGVSQSPRYKVAKRGQDVALRCDPISGHVSLFWYQQALGQGPEFLTYFQNEAQLDKSGLPSDRFFAERPEGSVSTLKIQRTQQEDSAVYLCASSLTDRKNQPQHFGDGTRLSIL.

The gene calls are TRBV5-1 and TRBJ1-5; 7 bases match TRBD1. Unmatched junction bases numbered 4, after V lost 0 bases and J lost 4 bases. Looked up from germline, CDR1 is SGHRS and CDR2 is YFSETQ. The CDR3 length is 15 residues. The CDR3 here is CASSLEGAQNQPQHF. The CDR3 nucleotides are TGCGCCAGCAGCTTGGAGGGGGCGCAGAATCAGCCCCAGCATTTT.

Written as DNA, the CDR3 is TGTGCCAGCAGTTACGGGACAGAAGCTTTCTTT. As protein: CASSYGTEAFF. The rearrangement links TRBV6-5 to TRBJ1-1; D possibly corresponds to TRBD1 (6 bases). Germline V CDR1 and CDR2: MNHEY, SVGAGI. The CDR3 is made up of 11 amino acids. The V end was cut by 2 bases, the J end by 8 bases, with 6 bases between.